Below are 5 T cell receptor beta chains sequenced from a single sample in a study of patients and donors after allogeneic stem cell transplantation. TCRdb used MiXCR to reprocess the RT-PCR reads, holding one entry per CDR3 protein. The sample records hundreds of thousands of distinct CDR3 sequences, under 20% being singletons. Material: blood, either unsorted or a sorted T cell fraction (not recorded which). All receptors derive from a human donor who was either an allogeneic HSCT recipient or a stem cell or donor lymphocyte infusion donor (not recorded which). It is not recorded whose cells these are; they may come from a transplant donor.

This clonotype was recorded a few times. CDR3 sequence (DNA): TGCAGTGCGTTGGGGGAGCGGGGGGCTGCCTACAATGAGCAGTTCTTC. It is translated as CSALGERGAAYNEQFF. The genes are TRBV20-1 and TRBJ2-1; 9 bases line up with TRBD2. Per germline, CDR1 DFQATT and CDR2 SNEGSKA (reference sequence). The CDR3 sequence is 16 residues long. With 6 bases clipped from V and 2 bases from J, the junction kept 11 bases outside the gene matches.

V gene TRBV7-9 combines with J gene TRBJ2-2; 7 bases align to TRBD2. The germline gives CDR1 SEHNR, CDR2 FQNEAQ (reference sequence). Trimming at V came to 6 bases and at J to 7 bases, leaving 8 bases not matched to a gene. The CDR3 has 14 amino acids. The CDR3 region has the DNA TGTGCCAGCAGGCTCACTAGCGATTACGGGGAGCTGTTTTTT. This codes for CASRLTSDYGELFF. The whole variable domain, filled in from reference TRBV7-9 and TRBJ2-2, reads DTGVSQNPRHKITKRGQNVTFRCDPISEHNRLYWYRQTLGQGPEFLTYFQNEAQLEKSRLLSDRFSAERPKGSFSTLEIQRTEQGDSAMYLCASRLTSDYGELFFGEGSRLTVL.

This clonotype has more than one count but fewer than ten. The V and J genes are TRBV5-1 and TRBJ2-2; no clear D gene. V lost 2 bases and J 1 base, leaving 6 bases between the germline ends. CDR1 and CDR2 from the germline V gene are SGHRS and YFSETQ. The CDR3 is 14 amino acids. CDR3 sequence: CASSLYRNTGELFF. CDR3 in DNA: TGCGCCAGCAGCTTATACAGGAACACCGGGGAGCTGTTTTTT.

This clonotype has a handful of counts. The rearrangement uses TRBV29-1 and TRBJ2-1; TRBD2 might be the D (5 bases). The CDR3 spans 10 residues. The germline V gene has CDR1 SQVTM and CDR2 ANQGSEA. The ends were cut back, 8 bases at V and 6 bases at J, with 8 bases in the middle. This chain's CDR3 is CSFRGNEQFF. CDR3 sequence (DNA): TGCAGCTTCCGGGGCAATGAGCAGTTCTTC.

This clonotype was recorded a few times. The junction departs from germline at one end; a sequencing error may be responsible. This rearrangement joins TRBV5-1 to TRBJ2-7; D unclear. Germline V CDR1 and CDR2: SGHRS, YFSETQ. The CDR3 has 15 residues. The DNA for the CDR3 is TGCGCCAGCAGGTTGGACGTCGTCGATGCATACGAGCAGTACTTC. It codes for CASRLDVVDAYEQYF.